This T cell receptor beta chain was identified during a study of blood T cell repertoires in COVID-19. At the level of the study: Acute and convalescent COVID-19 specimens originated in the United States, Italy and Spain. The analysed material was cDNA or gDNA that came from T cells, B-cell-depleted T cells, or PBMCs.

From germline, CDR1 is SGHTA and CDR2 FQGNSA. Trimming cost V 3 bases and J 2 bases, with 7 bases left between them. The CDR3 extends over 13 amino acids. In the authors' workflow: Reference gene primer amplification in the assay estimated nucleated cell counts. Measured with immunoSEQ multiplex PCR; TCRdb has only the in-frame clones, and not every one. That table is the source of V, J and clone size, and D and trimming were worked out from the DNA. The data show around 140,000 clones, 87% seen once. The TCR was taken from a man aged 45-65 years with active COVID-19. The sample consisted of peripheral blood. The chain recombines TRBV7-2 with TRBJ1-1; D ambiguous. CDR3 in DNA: TGTGCCAGCAGCTTTGCGGGAAACACTGAAGCTTTCTTT. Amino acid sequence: CASSFAGNTEAFF.